This TCR beta chain was recovered during a study of cytomegalovirus exposure and HLA in healthy donors. This clone has a single count. The CDR3 length is 13 residues. Germline V CDR1 and CDR2: MNHEY, SMNVEV (reference sequence). Trimming took off 1 base at V and 8 bases at J, with 8 bases between the two ends. Primers: 60 Vbeta forward and 13 Jbeta reverse. Data came from immunoSEQ multiplex PCR; TCRdb stores just in-frame clones and leaves some out. The data show around 140,000 clones, with 55% to 75% seen just once and less than 5% held by the top ten. The chain carries TRBV27 and TRBJ1-4, with TRBD1 as a possible D gene (5 bases). This receptor was obtained from a man in his forties or fifties in good health and CMV-seropositive. The specimen sequenced was PBMCs. CDR3: CASSLWGGEKLFF. In nucleotides, the CDR3 is TGTGCCAGCAGTTTATGGGGGGGGGAAAAACTGTTTTTT.